Reported below is one T cell receptor (beta chain). The record originates from a study of blood T cell repertoires in COVID-19. The overall study: The cDNA or gDNA used as material had been derived from T cells, B-cell-depleted T cells, or PBMCs.

V was pared by 0 bases and J by 3 bases, with 8 bases between. The CDR3 totals 14 residues. CDR1 ENHRY and CDR2 SYGVKD come from the germline V gene. In the original analysis: Estimated nucleated cell counts came from reference gene primer amplification. Assay used: immunoSEQ multiplex PCR; TCRdb lists only in-frame clones, some missing. The DNA was the basis for D and trimming; V, J and clone size are from that table. The data show a few hundred thousand clones, just over 90% seen once. Participants spanned ages about 18 to 100 years and resided in over 20 US areas. In the 2 weeks before study entry, exposed participants met a COVID-19 case, which was PCR-confirmed or clinician-diagnosed.

Source material: PBMCs or T cells enriched from blood (not recorded which). The chain combines TRBV10-3 with TRBJ1-1; D is uncertain. The source is a woman aged 40 to 50 who had been exposed to COVID-19. The CDR3 protein is CAISESPRDTEAFF. The CDR3 bases are TGTGCCATCAGTGAGTCCCCGCGGGACACTGAAGCTTTCTTT.